Sequencing of this T cell receptor beta chain was carried out in a study of shared clonotypes between healthy human individuals (dated by TCRdb to between 2020 and 2021). Concerning the study at large: The cohort included a few men and a couple of women between 18 and 49 years of age. For each donor, CD4 naive and CD4 memory were each run on three plates, CD8 naive on two plates, and CD8 memory on one plate. The study deeply sequenced blood TCR repertoires of five healthy adults to estimate repertoire size and the extent of clonotype sharing between individuals. To increase sequencing depth and limit assay-specific biases, different laboratories used diverse techniques to prepare libraries and sequence TCR repertoires. Leukapheresis yielded between about 0.85 and 10 billion PBMCs per donor. Broader findings and caveats from the paper: Based on pairwise subsampling, the degree of clonotype sharing among donors was expected to be affected by sequencing depth. Compared with non-shared clonotypes, clonotypes shared by all four sorted-subset donors had higher generation probabilities. Sampling was restricted to blood, and TCR repertoires in tissue are likely to differ from TCR repertoires in blood. Approximately 5% of naive CD4, around 3.6% of naive CD8, roughly 2.4% of memory CD4, and about 0.4% of memory CD8 clonotypes were shared across several donors. Because the study included a small number of donors, the genetic and exposure-history diversity represented was limited. Larger estimated clonotype richness was generally found for naive subsets than for memory subsets. Even with the large sequencing depth, rarefaction of the sorted-subset datasets indicated that sequencing was incomplete.

TCR CDR3 regions were amplified from genomic DNA by multiplex PCR using the deep immunoSEQ assay. Genomic DNA extracted from each cell subset was distributed evenly over all wells of several immunoSEQ 96-well plates, and each plate served as one replicate. Each replicate PCR for sorted subsets received around 0.2 ug genomic DNA, equal to 30,000 or so T cell genomes. Purified libraries were quantified with a Qubit 3.0 fluorometer, sized on a Bioanalyzer 2100, and re-quantified with the KAPA Library Quantification kit. A separate single-read 150-cycle Illumina NextSeq 550 flow cell was used to sequence each immunoSEQ 96-well plate. From the authors' description of their analysis: The immunoSEQ output contained only junctional sequences without quality scores, so filtering could not match that applied to full-length reads. Sequences were annotated with PyIR, a Python wrapper for IgBLAST v1.9, and V/J genes and CDR3 were assigned using IMGT germline references. Reads with weak V/J assignments (E-value above 1e-6), missing CDR3, stop codons, out-of-frame junctions, or ambiguous translated residues were removed. A V3J clonotype was defined by an identical inferred V gene, J gene, and CDR3 amino acid sequence. Percentage overlap between repertoires was computed as shared unique clonotypes divided by the size of the smaller repertoire. Three approaches were used to assess repertoire richness: RTK rarefaction, the Chao1 estimator, and Recon v2.1 estimates of unobserved clonotypes. Generation probabilities were computed with OLGA for all TCRbeta clonotypes obtained by the gDNA method from several donors. TCRdb took this table from immuneACCESS and kept in-frame rearrangements with V and J called. Such tables lack part of the clones; where checked against another copy, unresolved V genes explain under half of the gap, and the rest is unexplained. V and J calls and clone size follow that table, whereas D and trimming were derived from the DNA. The sample records 950,000 to 1,100,000 clones, 78% of which are singletons. 0.55% to 0.7% of the sample goes to the ten largest clones.

Donors were healthy HIV-negative adults with no recently reported acute infections or vaccinations. All donors were Caucasian adults living in Nashville, Tennessee, USA. CD4+ T cells were enriched by magnetic negative selection; naive cells were then positively selected on CD45RA, and the negative fraction formed the memory subset. Blood was collected by leukapheresis, and PBMCs were isolated by Ficoll-Histopaque density gradient centrifugation and then cryopreserved in liquid nitrogen vapor phase. Analytical flow cytometry was used to check the purity and quantity of every magnetically sorted T cell population. Genomic DNA was isolated from every sorted fraction and measured by UV absorbance on a Nanodrop 2000c. For CDR1 and CDR2, the germline V gene lists MNHEY and SVGAGI. Reading from cysteine to phenylalanine, the CDR3 counts 13 amino acids. This entry keeps only the CDR3 DNA: 39 bases, framed from base 1. V and J are truncated by 5 bases and 5 bases respectively, leaving an intervening sequence of 12 bases.

A remark on this clone: Its antigen is unknown. Nothing much larger sits one base from this clone, and base qualities are not available.

The sequence came from a man between 18 and 35 years old in good health. Some clones in this sample may be carry-over from other donors' samples. The chain uses TRBV6-5 and TRBJ1-2, with no confidently assigned D gene. The sample comprised memory CD4+ T cells from PBMCs. The cell subset or site label here, explained by the study, means: CD45RA-negative fraction. This receptor carries the CDR3 CASSEGRLYGYTF. The sequenced DNA: TGTGCCAGCAGTGAAGGACGGCTATATGGCTACACCTTC.